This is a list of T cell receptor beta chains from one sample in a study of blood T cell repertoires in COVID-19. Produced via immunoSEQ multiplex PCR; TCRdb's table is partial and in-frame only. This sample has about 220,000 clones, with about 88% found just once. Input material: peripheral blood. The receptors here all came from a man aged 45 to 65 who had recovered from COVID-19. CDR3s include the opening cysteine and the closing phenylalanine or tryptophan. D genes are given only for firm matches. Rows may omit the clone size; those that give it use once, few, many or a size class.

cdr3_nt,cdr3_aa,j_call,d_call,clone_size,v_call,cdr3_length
TGTGCCAGCAGCACCCGGGGGGAGCAGTTCTTC,CASSTRGEQFF,TRBJ2-1,.,.,TRBV6-5,11
TGTGCCAGCAGCTTAGGACAGACTAGCTCCTACGAGCAGTACTTC,CASSLGQTSSYEQYF,TRBJ2-7,.,once,TRBV7-9,15
TGTGCCAGCAGCTTAAGTGGAGTGACTGAAGCTTTCTTT,CASSLSGVTEAFF,TRBJ1-1,.,.,TRBV7-9,13
TGTGCCAGCACCTCAAACAGGGGGAATGAGCAGTTCTTC,CASTSNRGNEQFF,TRBJ2-1,.,.,TRBV21-1,13
TGTGCCAGCAGTATCGGATACAGGGTGGCCTACGAGCAGTACTTC,CASSIGYRVAYEQYF,TRBJ2-7,.,.,TRBV28,15
TGTGCCAGCAGTCCCTGGGGACAGGGGTCCGGGGAGCTGTTTTTT,CASSPWGQGSGELFF,TRBJ2-2,TRBD1,.,TRBV28,15
TGTGCCTGGAGTGTCCAGGCAGGGGCATGGTACGAGCAGTACTTC,CAWSVQAGAWYEQYF,TRBJ2-7,.,.,TRBV30,15
TGTGCCAGTAGTATCACCGGGGGTATCTACGAGCAGTACTTC,CASSITGGIYEQYF,TRBJ2-7,.,few,TRBV19,14
TGCGCCAGCAGTGTTCAGGGGGCGTCCTACGAGCAGTACTTC,CASSVQGASYEQYF,TRBJ2-7,TRBD1,.,TRBV10-2,14
TGTGCCACCAGTGGGCAAATGAACACCGGGGAGCTGTTTTTT,CATSGQMNTGELFF,TRBJ2-2,.,.,TRBV24-1,14
TGTGCCAGCAGTTTCATCCGGGACAGGGGTTCCAATCAGCCCCAGCATTTT,CASSFIRDRGSNQPQHF,TRBJ1-5,TRBD1,.,TRBV28,17
TGTGCCAGTATCGGTCAGGCAGCGAACACTGAAGCTTTCTTT,CASIGQAANTEAFF,TRBJ1-1,.,.,TRBV19,14
TGTGCCAGCAGTCCTGGGACTAGCGGTTCGTACGAGCAGTACTTC,CASSPGTSGSYEQYF,TRBJ2-7,TRBD2,once,TRBV28,15
TGTGCCAGCAGGGCAGATCGTGCCCCCTACGAGCAGTACTTC,CASRADRAPYEQYF,TRBJ2-7,.,.,TRBV7-9,14
TGTGCCAGCACAAGCGTCGGGACAGGGGGCCAAGAGACCCAGTACTTC,CASTSVGTGGQETQYF,TRBJ2-5,TRBD1,.,TRBV27,16
TGCAGCGCCTGGACAGATGGAGCTTTCTTT,CSAWTDGAFF,TRBJ1-1,.,few,TRBV29-1,10
TGTGCCAGCAGTTTAGTGTCGAGGGAGGATGAAGCTTTCTTT,CASSLVSREDEAFF,TRBJ1-1,.,.,TRBV27,14
TGTGCCAGCAGTGGGAAAGGACTTGCGGATGCAAGACAGCCCCAGCATTTT,CASSGKGLADARQPQHF,TRBJ1-5,.,.,TRBV2,17
TGTGCCAGCAGCTTAGCGGCAGGACTAGTCCCTCCAGGGGATACGCAGTATTTT,CASSLAAGLVPPGDTQYF,TRBJ2-3,TRBD2,.,TRBV11-2,18
TGTGCCAGCAGTTTCTCTAGCGGGCGCACAGATACGCAGTATTTT,CASSFSSGRTDTQYF,TRBJ2-3,TRBD2,once,TRBV6-5,15
TGTGCCATCAGTGAGTTAGGGACTTCTGGCAATGAGCAGTTCTTC,CAISELGTSGNEQFF,TRBJ2-1,.,.,TRBV10-3,15
TGCGCCAGCAGCCCGACAGGCCTCTCGAACACTGAAGCTTTCTTT,CASSPTGLSNTEAFF,TRBJ1-1,.,.,TRBV5-1,15
TGTGCCACCAGTGATTTGGGCAGGGGCCATGATGGAGATACGCAGTATTTT,CATSDLGRGHDGDTQYF,TRBJ2-3,.,once,TRBV24-1,17
TGTGCCAGCAGTTACTCGCCGCGGCAGAACACTGAAGCTTTCTTT,CASSYSPRQNTEAFF,TRBJ1-1,.,once,TRBV6-6,15
TGTGCCAGAAGGTTCCCGGACAGGGGCTACGAGCAGTACTTC,CARRFPDRGYEQYF,TRBJ2-7,TRBD1,.,TRBV2,14
TGTGCCTGGAGAGGTGCGGGAGGTGGAGAGACCCAGTACTTC,CAWRGAGGGETQYF,TRBJ2-5,TRBD2,.,TRBV30,14
TGTGCCAGCAGTTTACAGGGGAGGAACACTGAAGCTTTCTTT,CASSLQGRNTEAFF,TRBJ1-1,.,.,TRBV28,14
TGTGCCAGTAGCGACAGGGGGGAGCCTGAAGCTTTCTTT,CASSDRGEPEAFF,TRBJ1-1,TRBD1,.,TRBV19,13
TGTGCCAGCAGCGAAGGACTAGCGGGCCCAGGGACAGATACGCAGTATTTT,CASSEGLAGPGTDTQYF,TRBJ2-3,TRBD2,.,TRBV9,17
TGTGCCAGCAGTTTGGACAGGGTCGGTCAGCCCCAGCATTTT,CASSLDRVGQPQHF,TRBJ1-5,TRBD1,few,TRBV28,14
TGTGCCAGCAGCTTGGAGGGGATTCCGGGAGATACGCAGTATTTT,CASSLEGIPGDTQYF,TRBJ2-3,.,once,TRBV5-4,15
TGTGCCAGCAGCCCCCAGGGGAAGGGCAATCAGCCCCAGCATTTT,CASSPQGKGNQPQHF,TRBJ1-5,.,.,TRBV11-3,15
TGTGCCAGCAGCGACAACAGGGGGCTCACCGGGGAGCTGTTTTTT,CASSDNRGLTGELFF,TRBJ2-2,TRBD1,.,TRBV28,15
TGTGCCAGCAGCTTAGCGCTAACTAGCGGGAACACCGGGGAGCTGTTTTTT,CASSLALTSGNTGELFF,TRBJ2-2,TRBD2,.,TRBV7-9,17
TGTGCCAGCAGTTTCGGGAAAGAGACCCAGTACTTC,CASSFGKETQYF,TRBJ2-5,.,.,TRBV28,12
TGTGCCAGCAGCCAACTGTTCTATGGCTACACCTTC,CASSQLFYGYTF,TRBJ1-2,.,.,TRBV3-1/TRBV3-2,12